The 26 T cell receptor beta chains in this list originate from one sample, sequenced in a study of CD8 T cells in Susac syndrome. After extraction with the RNeasy kit, roughly 0.45 to 1 ug of the RNA was reverse transcribed using random hexamers. TCRdb itself ran the immunoSEQ multiplex PCR reads through MiXCR, one entry per CDR3 protein. In the table there are approximately 150,000 distinct CDR3 sequences, 90% to 95% of which are singletons. The sequencing sample was made of CD4+ T cells from PBMCs. The receptors were sampled from a human donor with multiple sclerosis.

This clonotype was seen only once. V gene TRBV24-1 combines with J gene TRBJ2-1; TRBD2 matches at 10 bases. From germline, CDR1 is KGHDR and CDR2 SFDVKD. The length of the CDR3 is 14 residues. V was pared by 3 bases and J by 11 bases, with 6 bases of the junction left unmatched. The CDR3, as DNA: TGTGCCACCAGTGATCGGCTAGCGGGAGATAAGCAGTTCTTC. Amino acids: CATSDRLAGDKQFF.

There are a few counts of this clonotype. The rearrangement joins TRBV12-3 or TRBV12-4 to TRBJ2-7; D is ambiguous. The V end was cut by 6 bases, the J end by 7 bases, with 10 bases between. The CDR3 loop spans 11 amino acids. The CDR3 DNA reads as TGTGCCAGCAGCCAAAGGCTGGAGCAGTACTTC. This encodes CASSQRLEQYF.

This chain joins TRBV7-9 and TRBJ1-1, with a weak D call TRBD1 (5 bases). Trimming shortened V by 5 bases and J by 12 bases, and 19 bases separated the two germline ends. The CDR3 spans 13 residues. Looked up from germline, CDR1 is SEHNR and CDR2 is FQNEAQ (reference sequence). CDR3 amino acids: CASSPAQGLGTFF. In DNA form, the CDR3 reads TGTGCCAGCAGCCCGGCTCAGGGCCTCGGGACTTTCTTT.

The chain couples TRBV18 to TRBJ2-3, with 9 bases aligning to TRBD2. The CDR3 has 20 residues. V lost 0 bases and J lost 0; bases outside the gene matches: 13. Germline V gene lookup returns CDR1 KGHSH and CDR2 LQKENI. CDR3: CASSPPYPAGGVTSTDTQYF. Written as DNA, the CDR3 is TGTGCCAGCTCACCACCGTATCCAGCGGGAGGAGTTACTAGCACAGATACGCAGTATTTT.

The J gene is TRBJ2-7, the V gene TRBV28, with 11 bases that match TRBD1. Germline assignment: CDR1 MDHEN and CDR2 SYDVKM. V gave up 7 bases and J gave up 6 bases; unmatched junction bases: 11. The CDR3 runs to 15 residues. CDR3 amino acids: CASTSGTGGFVEQYF. For the CDR3, the DNA is TGTGCCAGCACCTCAGGGACAGGGGGATTTGTCGAGCAGTACTTC. The whole variable domain, remainder taken from reference TRBV28 and TRBJ2-7, is DVKVTQSSRYLVKRTGEKVFLECVQDMDHENMFWYRQDPGLGLRLIYFSYDVKMKEKGDIPEGYSVSREKKERFSLILESASTNQTSMYLCASTSGTGGFVEQYFGPGTRLTVT.

The rearrangement uses TRBV20-1 and TRBJ1-2; D possibly corresponds to TRBD1 (6 bases). Trimming pared 2 bases from V and 0 bases from J, leaving 10 bases between. The CDR3 covers 14 residues. CDR1 and CDR2 from the germline V gene are DFQATT and SNEGSKA (reference sequence). DNA of the CDR3: TGCAGTGCTAGAACGGGACAATCTAACTATGGCTACACCTTC. It encodes CSARTGQSNYGYTF.

V usage is TRBV7-2 and J usage is TRBJ1-6; no reliable D call. V was trimmed by 0 bases and J by 6 bases, leaving 9 bases between them. This CDR3 spans 15 amino acids. CDR1 SGHTA and CDR2 FQGNSA come from the germline V gene. The CDR3, as DNA: TGTGCCAGCAGCTTAGCGAGAGGCCTTAATTCACCCCTCCACTTT. Encoded protein: CASSLARGLNSPLHF. Supplemented by reference TRBV7-2 and TRBJ1-6, the full variable domain reads GAGVSQSPSNKVTEKGKDVELRCDPISGHTALYWYRQSLGQGLEFLIYFQGNSAPDKSGLPSDRFSAERTGGSVSTLTIQRTQQEDSAVYLCASSLARGLNSPLHFGNGTRLTVT.

The chain employs TRBV29-1 and TRBJ1-1; 7 positions match TRBD1. The CDR3 is 14 amino acids. With V trimmed by 6 bases and J by 5 bases, 12 bases remained unmatched. Germline V gene lookup returns CDR1 SQVTM and CDR2 ANQGSEA. CDR3 DNA sequence: TGCAGCGTCTTAACCAACGACAGGGCTACTGAAGCTTTCTTT. Translation: CSVLTNDRATEAFF.

J is TRBJ1-2 and V is TRBV3-1; maybe TRBD1 (6 bases). CDR3 size: 13 residues. Looked up from germline, CDR1 is LGHDT and CDR2 is YNNKEL (reference sequence). Trimming removed 1 base at V and 8 bases at J, with 11 bases between. CDR3 nucleotides: TGTGCCAGCAGCCAAGCTGAAACAGGGGGCTACACCTTC. The encoded protein is CASSQAETGGYTF.

This chain joins TRBV6-2 or TRBV6-3 and TRBJ2-3; D is possibly TRBD1 (5 bases). The CDR3 totals 13 residues. Per germline, CDR1 MNHEY and CDR2 SVGEGT. V was shortened by 6 bases and J by 1 base, with 8 bases between the two germline ends. DNA for the CDR3: TGTGCCAGCAGAAAGACAGGCACAGATACGCAGTATTTT. Translated, it gives CASRKTGTDTQYF.

CDR3 sequence: CATSDPRWDTQYF. CDR3 coding DNA: TGTGCCACCAGTGATCCGAGATGGGATACGCAGTATTTT. V gene TRBV24-1 combines with J gene TRBJ2-3; D gene uncertain. The CDR3 loop spans 13 amino acids. V shed 3 bases and J shed 6 bases, with 9 bases lying between them. Germline assignment: CDR1 KGHDR and CDR2 SFDVKD.

The chain joins TRBV15 to TRBJ1-1, with a tentative D call TRBD1 (6 bases). The CDR3 runs 16 residues. Germline CDR1 and CDR2: LNHNV and YYDKDF (reference sequence). The V and J ends lost 3 bases and 1 base respectively, with 15 bases between them. The CDR3 here is CATSRPSGTSNTEAFF. The CDR3 nucleotides read TGTGCCACCAGCAGGCCCTCCGGGACATCGAACACTGAAGCTTTCTTT. The variable domain in full, with the rest retrieved from reference TRBV15 and TRBJ1-1, is DAMVIQNPRYQVTQFGKPVTLSCSQTLNHNVMYWYQQKSSQAPKLLFHYYDKDFNNEADTPDNFQSRRPNTSFCFLDIRSPGLGDTAMYLCATSRPSGTSNTEAFFGQGTRLTVV.

This chain connects TRBV29-1 to TRBJ2-7; D possibly corresponds to TRBD1 (5 bases). CDR3 length: 11 amino acids. Trimming took 4 bases from V and 5 from J, leaving 9 bases between them. Germline CDR1 reads SQVTM; CDR2 reads ANQGSEA. CDR3 amino acids: CSVVRVHEQYF. In nucleotides, the CDR3 is TGCAGCGTTGTCAGGGTCCACGAGCAGTACTTC.

This clonotype appeared once. This sequence joins TRBV4-3 and TRBJ1-2; D is possibly TRBD1 (5 bases). The V gene's germline CDR1 is LGHNA and CDR2 YSLEER. V lost 3 bases to trimming and J lost 8 bases, with 13 bases between them. There are 13 residues in the CDR3. The CDR3 bases are TGCGCCAGCAGCCAGTGGGTGGGGGACGGCTACACCTTC. Amino acids: CASSQWVGDGYTF.

The gene calls are TRBV7-9 and TRBJ1-1, with unresolved D. Germline V CDR1 and CDR2: SEHNR, FQNEAQ (reference sequence). The CDR3 is made up of 12 amino acids. V was cut by 4 bases and J by 9 bases, with 12 bases left in between. The CDR3 loop is CASSSQARKAFF. The CDR3 DNA sequence: TGTGCCAGCAGCTCCCAAGCTCGAAAAGCTTTCTTT. Full variable domain (outside the CDR3, taken from reference TRBV7-9 and TRBJ1-1): DTGVSQNPRHKITKRGQNVTFRCDPISEHNRLYWYRQTLGQGPEFLTYFQNEAQLEKSRLLSDRFSAERPKGSFSTLEIQRTEQGDSAMYLCASSSQARKAFFGQGTRLTVV.

The gene calls are TRBV20-1 and TRBJ1-5; possibly TRBD1 for D (5 bases). CDR1 and CDR2 from the germline V gene are DFQATT and SNEGSKA (reference sequence). Trimming cost V 5 bases and J 1 base, with 6 bases left between them. CDR3 length: 12 amino acids. CDR3 region: CSAYRSNQPQHF. The CDR3 DNA reads as TGCAGTGCTTACAGGAGCAATCAGCCCCAGCATTTT.

This clonotype was detected only once. The chain couples TRBV5-6 to TRBJ1-3; D might be TRBD1 (5 bases). CDR3 length equals 17 residues. The V and J ends lost 4 bases and 2 bases respectively, with 19 bases between them. Looked up from germline, CDR1 is SGHDT and CDR2 is YYEEEE. The CDR3 DNA reads as TGTGCCAGCAGCCCACTAGGGGCAGGGAGGACTGGAAACACCATATATTTT. This codes for CASSPLGAGRTGNTIYF. The variable domain in full, completed from reference TRBV5-6 and TRBJ1-3, reads DAGVTQSPTHLIKTRGQQVTLRCSPKSGHDTVSWYQQALGQGPQFIFQYYEEEERQRGNFPDRFSGHQFPNYSSELNVNALLLGDSALYLCASSPLGAGRTGNTIYFGEGSWLTVV.

The chain recombines TRBV30 with TRBJ1-4, with D perhaps matching TRBD1 (6 bases). From germline, CDR1 is GTSNPN and CDR2 SVGIG (reference sequence). The CDR3 has 12 amino acids. V dropped 1 base and J dropped 8 bases, with 8 bases sitting between them. CDR3 sequence reads: CAWSDREEKLFF. In nucleotides, the CDR3 is TGTGCCTGGAGTGACAGGGAAGAAAAACTGTTTTTT.

CDR3 loop: CASSLGAGSNQPQHF. CDR3 nucleotide sequence: TGTGCCAGCAGCTTAGGGGCAGGGAGCAATCAGCCCCAGCATTTT. The chain is built from TRBV7-9 and TRBJ1-5; D might be TRBD1 (5 bases). The V end was cut by 1 base, the J end by 1 base, with 8 bases between. The CDR3 runs 15 residues. Germline CDR1 is SEHNR and CDR2 is FQNEAQ (reference sequence).

The CDR3 loop reads CASSQLMNTEAFF. For the CDR3, the DNA is TGTGCCAGCAGCCAACTCATGAACACTGAAGCTTTCTTT. The V and J genes are TRBV7-6 and TRBJ1-1; no firm D call. The V and J ends lost 5 bases and 0 bases respectively, with 7 bases between them. CDR3 length: 13 residues. In germline, CDR1 is SGHVS, CDR2 FNYEAQ.

The chain recombines TRBV18 with TRBJ2-1, with D perhaps being TRBD1 or TRBD2 (5 bases each). Deletions cut 0 bases from V and 6 bases from J, with 9 bases between. The CDR3 loop spans 14 amino acids. CDR1 is KGHSH and CDR2 is LQKENI in the germline V gene. The CDR3 coding sequence is TGTGCCAGCTCACCACCGGGGGAATTCAATGAGCAGTTCTTC. Its translation: CASSPPGEFNEQFF.

The rearrangement joins TRBV30 to TRBJ1-3; no definite D call. The length of the CDR3 is 14 residues. Per the germline V gene, CDR1 is GTSNPN and CDR2 is SVGIG (reference sequence). The V end lost 4 bases, the J end lost 0 bases, and 10 bases lay between the germline ends. CDR3 DNA sequence: TGTGCCTGGATAACCTCGAGCTCTGGAAACACCATATATTTT. Translated, it gives CAWITSSSGNTIYF.

The chain links TRBV7-8 to TRBJ1-2, with 11 bases aligning to TRBD1. J gave up 14 bases and V 4 bases, and 15 bases lay outside the gene matches. The CDR3 is 15 residues long. CDR1 is SGHVS, CDR2 FQNEAQ, per germline. The CDR3 sequence is CASSSSVDRGRVGTF. The CDR3 coding sequence is TGTGCCAGCAGCTCCTCGGTGGACAGGGGGCGCGTAGGTACCTTC.

This chain uses TRBV2 with TRBJ2-6; D possibly corresponds to TRBD2 (5 bases). Germline values: CDR1 SNHLY, CDR2 FYNNEI. The CDR3 length is 15 residues. Trimming shortened V by 6 bases and J by 1 base, and 10 bases separated the two germline ends. This chain's CDR3 is CASRPEGSGANVLTF. Here the CDR3 DNA reads TGTGCCAGCAGACCCGAGGGATCTGGGGCCAACGTCCTGACTTTC.

This chain uses TRBV20-1 with TRBJ2-5; 10 nucleotides line up with TRBD2. Losses at the gene ends were 3 bases for V and 0 bases for J; bases not matched to a gene: 7. Germline lookup yields CDR1 DFQATT and CDR2 SNEGSKA (reference sequence). This CDR3 spans 16 amino acids. The CDR3 protein is CSARKLAGVYQETQYF. CDR3 nucleotides: TGCAGTGCTAGGAAGCTAGCGGGGGTGTACCAAGAGACCCAGTACTTC.

The J gene is TRBJ2-3, the V gene TRBV6-2 or TRBV6-3, with 7 bases aligning to TRBD1. Looked up from germline, CDR1 is MNHEY and CDR2 is SVGEGT. The junction had 10 bases not matched to a gene; V was cut back by 5 bases and J by 14 bases. The CDR3 is 12 residues long. CDR3 residues: CASSPWTGRGYF. CDR3 nucleotide sequence: TGTGCCAGCAGTCCCTGGACAGGACGTGGGTATTTT.